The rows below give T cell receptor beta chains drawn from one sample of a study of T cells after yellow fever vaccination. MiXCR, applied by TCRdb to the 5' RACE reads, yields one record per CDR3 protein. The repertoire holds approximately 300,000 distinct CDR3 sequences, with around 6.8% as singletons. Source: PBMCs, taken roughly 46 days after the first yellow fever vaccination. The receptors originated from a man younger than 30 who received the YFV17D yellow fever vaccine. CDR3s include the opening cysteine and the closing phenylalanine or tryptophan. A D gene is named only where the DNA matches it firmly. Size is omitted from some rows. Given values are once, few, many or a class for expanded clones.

cdr3_nt: TGCGCCAGCAGCCAAAGGTGGGTTAGCACAGATACGCAGTATTTT
cdr3_aa: CASSQRWVSTDTQYF
clone_size: -
d_call: -
j_call: TRBJ2-3
v_call: TRBV4-1

cdr3_nt: TGCGCCAGCAGCCCCTTCGTAGCAACTAATGAAAAACTGTTTTTT
cdr3_aa: CASSPFVATNEKLFF
clone_size: -
d_call: -
j_call: TRBJ1-4
v_call: TRBV4-3

cdr3_nt: TGTGCCAGCAGTTTAGGGTACGGGGATACGCAGTATTTT
cdr3_aa: CASSLGYGDTQYF
clone_size: -
d_call: -
j_call: TRBJ2-3
v_call: TRBV12-3/TRBV12-4

cdr3_nt: TGTGCCAGCCGCCTAGGTGGGGTGGCTGAAGCTTTCTTT
cdr3_aa: CASRLGGVAEAFF
clone_size: many
d_call: -
j_call: TRBJ1-1
v_call: TRBV12-3/TRBV12-4

cdr3_nt: TGTGCCAGCAGCTCTTCATGGGAAGAGACCCAGTACTTC
cdr3_aa: CASSSSWEETQYF
clone_size: few
d_call: -
j_call: TRBJ2-5
v_call: TRBV7-9

cdr3_nt: TGCGCCAGCAGCCTGGGACAGGGGGCTGATGAAAAACTGTTTTTT
cdr3_aa: CASSLGQGADEKLFF
clone_size: many
d_call: TRBD1
j_call: TRBJ1-4
v_call: TRBV5-1

cdr3_nt: TGTGCCAGCACCTTCCACGGGACAGCGAACACCGGGGAGCTGTTTTTT
cdr3_aa: CASTFHGTANTGELFF
clone_size: -
d_call: TRBD1
j_call: TRBJ2-2
v_call: TRBV27

cdr3_nt: TGTGCCAGCAGCCAGGGCGGCTCCTACAATGAGCAGTTCTTC
cdr3_aa: CASSQGGSYNEQFF
clone_size: many
d_call: -
j_call: TRBJ2-1
v_call: TRBV7-3

cdr3_nt: TGTGCCAGCAGACCCGGACAGGCGGGGAGGCGGAATTCACCCCTCCACTTT
cdr3_aa: CASRPGQAGRRNSPLHF
clone_size: few
d_call: TRBD1
j_call: TRBJ1-6
v_call: TRBV6-5

cdr3_nt: TGTGCCATCAGCTCTGGGGCCAACGTCCTGACTTTC
cdr3_aa: CAISSGANVLTF
clone_size: -
d_call: -
j_call: TRBJ2-6
v_call: TRBV10-3

cdr3_nt: TGCAGTGCTAGAGATAGGCAGACCCAGTACTTC
cdr3_aa: CSARDRQTQYF
clone_size: many
d_call: -
j_call: TRBJ2-5
v_call: TRBV20-1

cdr3_nt: TGTGCCAGCAGAGGAGGACTAGCGGCGCTACAAGAGACCCAGTACTTC
cdr3_aa: CASRGGLAALQETQYF
clone_size: few
d_call: TRBD2
j_call: TRBJ2-5
v_call: TRBV7-2

cdr3_nt: TGTGCCAGCTCGATCACGGAGACCCAGTACTTC
cdr3_aa: CASSITETQYF
clone_size: -
d_call: -
j_call: TRBJ2-5
v_call: TRBV6-2/TRBV6-3

cdr3_nt: TGCGCCAGCAGTCTCCGGGACAGGGTTTCTTCACCCCTCCACTTT
cdr3_aa: CASSLRDRVSSPLHF
clone_size: -
d_call: TRBD1
j_call: TRBJ1-6
v_call: TRBV5-1

cdr3_nt: TGTGCCAGCAGTCGGGGGAGGGAACAGCCCCAGCATTTT
cdr3_aa: CASSRGREQPQHF
clone_size: -
d_call: -
j_call: TRBJ1-5
v_call: TRBV5-8

cdr3_nt: TGCAGTGCCCTTATAGGGGGCCAAGAGACCCAGTACTTC
cdr3_aa: CSALIGGQETQYF
clone_size: few
d_call: -
j_call: TRBJ2-5
v_call: TRBV20-1

cdr3_nt: TGTGCCAGCAGTTTACTCGCATCAGGCTACACCTTC
cdr3_aa: CASSLLASGYTF
clone_size: -
d_call: -
j_call: TRBJ1-2
v_call: TRBV28

cdr3_nt: TGTGCCAGCAGCCAGGGGGGGGGCTCCTATAATTCACCCCTCCACTTT
cdr3_aa: CASSQGGGSYNSPLHF
clone_size: few
d_call: TRBD1
j_call: TRBJ1-6
v_call: TRBV11-2

cdr3_nt: TGTGCCAGCTCACCGGGGATCCAGAACACAGATACGCAGTATTTT
cdr3_aa: CASSPGIQNTDTQYF
clone_size: -
d_call: -
j_call: TRBJ2-3
v_call: TRBV18

cdr3_nt: TGCAGTGCTACTTCCGGGGGGGCAAAACAAGAGACCCAGTACTTC
cdr3_aa: CSATSGGAKQETQYF
clone_size: few
d_call: TRBD2
j_call: TRBJ2-5
v_call: TRBV20-1

cdr3_nt: TGTGCCAGCAGCAGCCCGGGACAGGGGGCCCACGAGCAGTACTTC
cdr3_aa: CASSSPGQGAHEQYF
clone_size: few
d_call: TRBD1
j_call: TRBJ2-7
v_call: TRBV7-6

cdr3_nt: TGCAGCGTTGAAGTTGGGATCCACCAAGAGACCCAGTACTTC
cdr3_aa: CSVEVGIHQETQYF
clone_size: few
d_call: -
j_call: TRBJ2-5
v_call: TRBV29-1

cdr3_nt: TGTGCCAGCAGCTCGAGGACTCTCCGACCCACAGATACGCAGTATTTT
cdr3_aa: CASSSRTLRPTDTQYF
clone_size: many
d_call: -
j_call: TRBJ2-3
v_call: TRBV5-5

cdr3_nt: TGTGCCAGCAGCCCCGTGAGCGGGGGCAGTAAAGAGACCCAGTACTTC
cdr3_aa: CASSPVSGGSKETQYF
clone_size: -
d_call: TRBD2
j_call: TRBJ2-5
v_call: TRBV7-6

cdr3_nt: TGTGCCAGCATGCGGTATAGCAATCAGCCCCAGCATTTT
cdr3_aa: CASMRYSNQPQHF
clone_size: few
d_call: -
j_call: TRBJ1-5
v_call: TRBV12-3/TRBV12-4

cdr3_nt: TGTGCCAGCAGCTTAGCACTGACTAGCTACAATGAGCAGTTCTTC
cdr3_aa: CASSLALTSYNEQFF
clone_size: few
d_call: -
j_call: TRBJ2-1
v_call: TRBV7-9

cdr3_nt: TGCGCCAGCAGCTTTGACAGCAATCAGCCCCAGCATTTT
cdr3_aa: CASSFDSNQPQHF
clone_size: many
d_call: -
j_call: TRBJ1-5
v_call: TRBV5-1

cdr3_nt: TGCGCCAGCAGCCATGTCGGACTAGCGGGGGCCACCACCCCGAATGAGCAGTTCTTC
cdr3_aa: CASSHVGLAGATTPNEQFF
clone_size: -
d_call: TRBD2
j_call: TRBJ2-1
v_call: TRBV4-3

cdr3_nt: TGCAGTGACTCAGATACGCAGTATTTT
cdr3_aa: CSDSDTQYF
clone_size: -
d_call: -
j_call: TRBJ2-3
v_call: TRBV20-1

cdr3_nt: TGCAGTGCTTTTGCGACAGTGGATACGCAGTATTTT
cdr3_aa: CSAFATVDTQYF
clone_size: many
d_call: -
j_call: TRBJ2-3
v_call: TRBV20-1

cdr3_nt: TGTGCCAGCAGGCCCGACAGCACCGGGGAGCTGTTTTTT
cdr3_aa: CASRPDSTGELFF
clone_size: few
d_call: -
j_call: TRBJ2-2
v_call: TRBV7-2

cdr3_nt: TGCGCCAGCAGCTTTGAGGCAGGCACTGAAGCTTTCTTT
cdr3_aa: CASSFEAGTEAFF
clone_size: -
d_call: -
j_call: TRBJ1-1
v_call: TRBV5-1

cdr3_nt: TGTGCCAGCAGTGGGGACACCATATATGGCTACACCTTC
cdr3_aa: CASSGDTIYGYTF
clone_size: few
d_call: -
j_call: TRBJ1-2
v_call: TRBV12-3/TRBV12-4

cdr3_nt: TGTGCCAGCAGTTTAAGGGGGGGCAGGCAGCCCCAGCATTTT
cdr3_aa: CASSLRGGRQPQHF
clone_size: many
d_call: -
j_call: TRBJ1-5
v_call: TRBV12-3/TRBV12-4

cdr3_nt: TGTGCCAGTAGTGAACTAGCGGGGCGAGAGACCCAGTACTTC
cdr3_aa: CASSELAGRETQYF
clone_size: few
d_call: TRBD2
j_call: TRBJ2-5
v_call: TRBV19

cdr3_nt: TGTGCCAGCAGTAGCGGGCCCCCCCCCAACAATGAGCAGTTCTTC
cdr3_aa: CASSSGPPPNNEQFF
clone_size: -
d_call: -
j_call: TRBJ2-1
v_call: TRBV2

cdr3_nt: TGTGCCAGCAGTTTGACTAGCGGGGGGGTGGAGACCCAGTACTTC
cdr3_aa: CASSLTSGGVETQYF
clone_size: -
d_call: TRBD2
j_call: TRBJ2-5
v_call: TRBV6-5

cdr3_nt: TGTGCCATCCCCACTCAAGCGGGGGTCCCCGGCGGGGAGCTGTTTTTT
cdr3_aa: CAIPTQAGVPGGELFF
clone_size: few
d_call: TRBD2
j_call: TRBJ2-2
v_call: TRBV10-3

cdr3_nt: TGTGCCAGCAGCCGCCGGGAGAATCAGCCCCAGCATTTT
cdr3_aa: CASSRRENQPQHF
clone_size: many
d_call: -
j_call: TRBJ1-5
v_call: TRBV12-3/TRBV12-4

cdr3_nt: TGTGCCAGCAGCCGACAGGGGGCGGGTAGCTATGGCTACACCTTC
cdr3_aa: CASSRQGAGSYGYTF
clone_size: few
d_call: TRBD1
j_call: TRBJ1-2
v_call: TRBV6-5

cdr3_nt: TGTGCCAGCAGCCTAAGACAGGGGCGAGCAGATACGCAGTATTTT
cdr3_aa: CASSLRQGRADTQYF
clone_size: -
d_call: TRBD1
j_call: TRBJ2-3
v_call: TRBV7-9

cdr3_nt: TGTGCCAGCAGCTTAGTGGGGGGGGGTGCCTACAATGAGCAGTTCTTC
cdr3_aa: CASSLVGGGAYNEQFF
clone_size: few
d_call: TRBD2
j_call: TRBJ2-1
v_call: TRBV7-9